Below, 31 T cell receptor beta chains from the same sample are listed, as sequenced in a study of cytomegalovirus exposure and HLA in healthy donors. PCR was performed using 60 Vbeta and 13 Jbeta primers. Data came from immunoSEQ multiplex PCR; TCRdb stores just in-frame clones and leaves some out. The sample consists of around 180,000 clones, about 83% of them appearing once. The sample comprised PBMCs. Source of these receptors: a woman aged 25 to 45 in good health and CMV-seropositive.

The gene calls are TRBV6-5 and TRBJ1-4; D not certain. Deletions cut 3 bases from V and 7 bases from J, with 9 bases between. This CDR3 comprises 13 residues. Looked up from germline, CDR1 is MNHEY and CDR2 is SVGAGI. DNA of the CDR3: TGTGCCAGCAGTTATGGCCCCTTTGAAAAACTGTTTTTT. This sequence encodes CASSYGPFEKLFF.

The V and J genes are TRBV6-5 and TRBJ1-2; 7 positions match TRBD1. Germline CDR1 and CDR2: MNHEY and SVGAGI. CDR3 length: 14 residues. V lost 2 bases to trimming and J lost 3 bases; unmatched junction nucleotides: 3. CDR3 region: CASSYVGQDYGYTF. DNA for the CDR3: TGTGCCAGCAGTTACGTAGGACAGGACTATGGCTACACCTTC.

The V call is TRBV7-9, the J call TRBJ1-2; D possibly corresponds to TRBD1 (6 bases). CDR1 is SEHNR and CDR2 is FQNEAQ in the germline V gene (reference sequence). The V end lost 1 base, the J end lost 8 bases, and 20 bases lay between the germline ends. The CDR3 extends over 16 amino acids. The CDR3 protein is CASSLVGTIQGKGYTF. The CDR3 DNA is TGTGCCAGCAGCTTAGTAGGAACAATACAGGGCAAGGGCTACACCTTC.

V is TRBV5-1 and J is TRBJ1-1, with D perhaps matching TRBD1 (5 bases). The CDR3 runs to 12 residues. V was shortened by 1 base and J by 5 bases, with 6 bases between the two germline ends. Looked up from germline, CDR1 is SGHRS and CDR2 is YFSETQ. The CDR3 is CASSLTGTEAFF. CDR3 bases: TGCGCCAGCAGCTTGACAGGTACTGAAGCTTTCTTT.

The rearrangement links TRBV27 to TRBJ1-5; no clear D. The CDR3 covers 12 residues. V lost 6 bases and J 7 bases, leaving 10 bases between the germline ends. The germline V gene has CDR1 MNHEY and CDR2 SMNVEV (reference sequence). The CDR3 DNA is TGTGCCAGCAGATCAGGTCGGCAGCCCCAGCATTTT. Amino acid sequence: CASRSGRQPQHF.

This clone has more than one count but fewer than ten. The J gene is TRBJ2-1, the V gene TRBV10-3, with TRBD2 identical over 12 bases. CDR3 size: 14 residues. CDR1 ENHRY and CDR2 SYGVKD come from the germline V gene. With V trimmed by 8 bases and J by 3 bases, 2 bases remained unmatched. CDR3 sequence (DNA): TGTGCCATCGGACTAGCGGGGAACTACAATGAGCAGTTCTTC. Translated, it gives CAIGLAGNYNEQFF.

This clone showed up just once. The J gene is TRBJ2-3, the V gene TRBV29-1; 7 nucleotides match TRBD2. The length of the CDR3 is 12 residues. Germline V gene lookup returns CDR1 SQVTM and CDR2 ANQGSEA. The V gene end was trimmed by 8 bases and the J gene end by 0 bases; junction bases not matched to a gene: 2. Here the CDR3 DNA reads TGCAGCCCTAGCGGAAGCACAGATACGCAGTATTTT. Its translation: CSPSGSTDTQYF.

The chain couples TRBV5-1 to TRBJ2-5, with 10 bases identical to TRBD1. TRBJ2-7 explains the end of the DNA better; the J call may be wrong. The CDR3 is 15 amino acids. Germline V gene data show CDR1 as SGHRS and CDR2 as YFSETQ. CDR3: CASTSGGQGGSEQYF. The CDR3 DNA sequence: TGCGCCAGCACCTCCGGCGGACAGGGGGGGAGCGAGCAGTACTTC.

This clone was counted only a few times. V and J are TRBV5-6 and TRBJ2-7, with 7 positions matching TRBD1. The ends lost 0 bases at V and 3 bases at J; junction bases unmatched: 3. This CDR3 has 14 amino acids. CDR1 is SGHDT, CDR2 YYEEEE, per germline. The CDR3 here is CASSLGQGGYEQYF. As DNA, the CDR3 is TGTGCCAGCAGCTTGGGACAGGGCGGCTACGAGCAGTACTTC.

The rearrangement links TRBV28 to TRBJ1-3; D not certain. Trimming took 2 bases from V and 2 from J, leaving 7 bases between them. This CDR3 comprises 14 residues. Germline-derived CDR1 and CDR2 are MDHEN and SYDVKM. The CDR3 reads CASSLAAAGNTIYF. The CDR3 nucleotides read TGTGCCAGCAGTTTAGCGGCAGCTGGAAACACCATATATTTT.

The V call is TRBV2, the J call TRBJ2-3; 10 positions match TRBD1. J lost 4 bases, V lost 8 bases, and 21 bases had no gene match. Germline CDR1 and CDR2: SNHLY and FYNNEI. The length of the CDR3 is 19 residues. The CDR3 loop is CASEGRDWGQGFTSDTQYF. DNA of the CDR3: TGTGCCAGCGAGGGGCGGGATTGGGGACAGGGGTTTACCTCAGATACGCAGTATTTT.

The chain couples TRBV6-4 to TRBJ1-2; 12 nucleotides agree with TRBD1. After removal of 1 base from V and 4 bases from J, the junction contained 13 bases not matched to a gene. Germline loops: CDR1 MRHNA, CDR2 SNTAGT. This CDR3 is built from 19 residues. The CDR3 DNA reads TGTGCCAGCAGTGACTTTTACCGGGACAGGGGGCGAGCCCTCTATGGCTACACCTTC. As protein: CASSDFYRDRGRALYGYTF.

The V and J genes are TRBV5-4 and TRBJ2-7; 7 bases align to TRBD1. The germline V gene has CDR1 SGHNT and CDR2 YYREEE (reference sequence). The CDR3 consists of 14 residues. V lost 4 bases to trimming and J lost 6 bases; unmatched junction nucleotides: 10. The CDR3 DNA reads TGTGCCAGCAGCCCCGACAGGGACGGGGCCGAGCAGTACTTC. Residues: CASSPDRDGAEQYF.

This clone was seen only a few times. This chain joins TRBV11-2 and TRBJ1-5; D not resolved. The V end was cut by 5 bases, the J end by 11 bases, with 16 bases between. The CDR3 loop spans 13 amino acids. Germline V gene lookup returns CDR1 SGHAT and CDR2 FQNNGV. The DNA of the CDR3 is TGTGCCAGCAGCCTGGACTCGGAGGAGTCCCAGCATTTT. Its protein is CASSLDSEESQHF.

The V call is TRBV6-1, the J call TRBJ2-7, with D perhaps matching TRBD1 (6 bases). The CDR3 runs 16 residues. The V gene lost 0 bases and the J gene lost 4 bases, with 16 bases spanning the gap. Germline V CDR1 and CDR2: MNHNS, SASEGT. The CDR3 loop reads CASSEAHGQRLYEQYF. The CDR3 bases are TGTGCCAGCAGTGAAGCCCACGGACAGAGACTTTACGAGCAGTACTTC.

V and J are TRBV13 and TRBJ2-7, with TRBD2 matching 7 bases. J was trimmed by 3 bases and V by 5 bases; bases with no gene match: 4. The length of the CDR3 is 13 residues. Germline values: CDR1 PRHDT, CDR2 FYEKMQ (reference sequence). CDR3 bases: TGTGCCAGCAGCGGGCCGGGGGGCTACGAGCAGTACTTC. The encoded protein is CASSGPGGYEQYF.

The gene calls are TRBV2 and TRBJ1-6, with D maybe TRBD1 (5 bases). Between the trimmed V and J ends, which lost 8 bases and 5 bases, there was a span of 10 bases. Germline V CDR1 and CDR2: SNHLY, FYNNEI. This CDR3 region has 13 residues. The CDR3 loop reads CASGADNNSPLHF. The CDR3 DNA sequence: TGTGCCAGCGGGGCAGATAATAATTCACCCCTCCACTTT.

V and J are TRBV5-1 and TRBJ2-7; TRBD2 aligns across 16 bases. V lost 7 bases and J lost 4; bases outside the gene matches: 11. From germline, CDR1 is SGHRS and CDR2 YFSETQ. The CDR3 length is 17 residues. The CDR3 region is CASGVAGLAGGRYEQYF. DNA for the CDR3: TGCGCCAGCGGAGTGGCGGGACTAGCGGGAGGGCGTTACGAGCAGTACTTC.

This clone was seen only a few times. The rearrangement uses TRBV5-5 and TRBJ1-4; perhaps TRBD1 as D (5 bases). There are 15 residues in the CDR3. Per germline, CDR1 SGHKS and CDR2 YYEKEE (reference sequence). V lost 2 bases to trimming and J lost 6 bases, with 14 bases between them. CDR3 in amino acids: CASSFQTATYEKLFF. The CDR3 DNA follows: TGTGCCAGCAGCTTCCAGACAGCGACTTATGAAAAACTGTTTTTT.

The rearrangement uses TRBV4-1 and TRBJ1-2; D call uncertain. Germline assignment: CDR1 MGHRA and CDR2 YSYEKL. The CDR3 has 15 amino acids. Trimming shortened V by 3 bases and J by 3 bases, and 14 bases separated the two germline ends. The CDR3 region is CASSHIGEGYYGYTF. The CDR3 coding sequence is TGCGCCAGCAGCCATATAGGTGAGGGCTACTATGGCTACACCTTC.

The chain has TRBV19 and TRBJ1-1, with TRBD1 matching over 11 bases. Germline V CDR1 and CDR2: LNHDA, SQIVND (reference sequence). After removal of 3 bases from V and 2 bases from J, the junction contained 8 bases not matched to a gene. The CDR3 length is 17 residues. CDR3 residues: CASSMVRTGGFNTEAFF. The CDR3 DNA is TGTGCCAGTAGTATGGTAAGGACAGGGGGCTTTAACACTGAAGCTTTCTTT.

J is TRBJ1-4 and V is TRBV7-9; maybe TRBD1 (5 bases). Deletions cut 5 bases from V and 3 bases from J, with 10 bases between. There are 14 residues in the CDR3. CDR1 and CDR2 (germline): SEHNR, FQNEAQ (reference sequence). Written as DNA, the CDR3 is TGTGCCAGCAGCGGGGCAGAGTCTAATGAAAAACTGTTTTTT. This codes for CASSGAESNEKLFF.

The rearrangement links TRBV7-9 to TRBJ2-2, with D maybe TRBD2 (6 bases). The V and J ends lost 2 bases and 6 bases respectively, with 10 bases between them. The CDR3 sequence is 14 residues long. Germline assignment: CDR1 SEHNR and CDR2 FQNEAQ (reference sequence). The CDR3 sequence is CASSLSGEPGELFF. As DNA, the CDR3 is TGTGCCAGCAGCTTATCGGGGGAACCCGGGGAGCTGTTTTTT.

CDR3 protein: CASSMSRVAYEQYF. As DNA, the CDR3 is TGTGCCAGCAGCATGAGCAGGGTGGCTTACGAGCAGTACTTC. The chain employs TRBV27 and TRBJ2-7; perhaps TRBD1 as D (5 bases). Per germline, CDR1 MNHEY and CDR2 SMNVEV (reference sequence). The CDR3 covers 14 residues. V lost 6 bases and J lost 4, with 16 bases in between.

V and J are TRBV28 and TRBJ2-1; tentative D call: TRBD1 (6 bases). CDR3 length: 18 amino acids. Per germline, CDR1 MDHEN and CDR2 SYDVKM. V lost 5 bases, J lost 2 bases, and 22 bases lay in between. CDR3 sequence (DNA): TGTGCCAGCAGTGCCCCCTGGGGGCAGGCACGAACCTACAATGAGCAGTTCTTC. Amino acid sequence: CASSAPWGQARTYNEQFF.

The genes are TRBV6-6 and TRBJ1-5, with D perhaps matching TRBD1 (5 bases). The germline V and J ends were trimmed by 3 bases and 4 bases, with 10 bases remaining between them. Germline-derived CDR1 and CDR2 are MNHNY and SVGAGI (reference sequence). The CDR3 contains 14 residues. DNA of the CDR3: TGTGCCAGCAGTTATACAGGTGGAAATCAGCCCCAGCATTTT. It specifies CASSYTGGNQPQHF.

This clone was seen only a few times. V usage is TRBV2 and J usage is TRBJ2-7; D unclear. The CDR3 sequence is 12 residues long. The germline CDR1 and CDR2 sequences are SNHLY and FYNNEI. The V end was cut by 6 bases, the J end by 3 bases, with 9 bases between. The CDR3 nucleotides read TGTGCCAGCAGCCCGGGTAGCTACGAGCAGTACTTC. Its translation is CASSPGSYEQYF.

The chain uses TRBV28 and TRBJ1-2, with 10 bases that match TRBD1. V lost 9 bases and J lost 8; bases outside the gene matches: 9. This CDR3 contains 13 residues. Germline CDR1 MDHEN, CDR2 SYDVKM. In DNA form, the CDR3 reads TGTGCCAGTGCTCGGACAGGGGGGCGCGGCTACACCTTC. Its protein product is CASARTGGRGYTF.

The chain couples TRBV29-1 to TRBJ2-7; no clear D. The CDR3 spans 12 residues. V was pared by 7 bases and J by 4 bases, with 14 bases between. CDR1 SQVTM and CDR2 ANQGSEA come from the germline V gene. The CDR3 DNA sequence: TGCAGCGCCTCTAGTTCTCGGTACGAGCAGTACTTC. This codes for CSASSSRYEQYF.

This clone was seen once. The chain links TRBV13 to TRBJ2-7, with unresolved D. The CDR3 totals 11 residues. V lost 4 bases, J lost 4 bases, and 5 bases lay in between. From germline, CDR1 is PRHDT and CDR2 FYEKMQ (reference sequence). CDR3 bases: TGTGCCAGCAGCTCCGCGTACGAGCAGTACTTC. Its protein product is CASSSAYEQYF.

The J gene is TRBJ1-1, the V gene TRBV2; D possibly corresponds to TRBD1 (6 bases). Trimming cost V 7 bases and J 2 bases, with 17 bases left between them. The CDR3 totals 15 residues. Germline V gives CDR1 SNHLY, CDR2 FYNNEI. In nucleotides, the CDR3 is TGTGCCAGCACCGGTTTGACAGGACCTAACACTGAAGCTTTCTTT. Translation gives CASTGLTGPNTEAFF.